This T cell receptor beta chain stems from a study of T cells in Graves' hyperthyroidism and ophthalmopathy. As concerns this clonotype: Its antigen is currently unknown.

The study defined stable Graves' hyperthyroidism as no ophthalmopathy progression within 18 months. Hyperthyroidism had been newly diagnosed in patients aged 18 to 65, and its duration was under 2 months. This CDR3 is 15 amino acids long. V lost 2 bases and J 9 bases, leaving 17 bases between the germline ends. CDR1 and CDR2 (germline): MNHEY, SVGEGT. Findings of the study overall: Most expanded thyroid clonotypes above 0.001 also appeared in blood.

From RNA transcripts, TCR beta CDR3 regions were amplified. Initially, a first-round RT-PCR of the TCR CDR3 employed the HTBI primer set. TCRdb re-analysed the multiplex PCR reads in MiXCR, keeping a single row per CDR3 protein. The top ten clones hold under 7.5% of a sample with around 600,000 distinct CDR3 sequences, about 15% of them seen once. This chain links TRBV6-2 or TRBV6-3 with TRBJ2-1; D is uncertain. The TCR originated in a woman in her 30s with Graves' hyperthyroidism. Source material: blood. The CDR3 coding sequence is TGTGCCAGCAGTTACGTGGACCAAGGGTGGGCTGAGCAGTTCTTC. Translated: CASSYVDQGWAEQFF.